This TCR beta chain was identified during a study of identical twins. Study observations and caveats: Beta out-of-frame sequences showed weaker excess sharing between twins. Whereas memory repertoires showed no such difference, abundant cord blood beta clonotypes carried fewer insertions. The conclusions drew on cross-sectional statistical analysis instead of tracking the same donors.

The CDR3 runs to 16 residues. Germline CDR1 is KGHDR and CDR2 is SFDVKD. V shed 5 bases, J shed 4 bases, and the junction held 8 bases outside the gene matches. TCRdb re-called the 5' RACE reads with MiXCR, one entry per CDR3 protein. Of 690,000 or so distinct CDR3 sequences in the sample, 8.5% to 9% were seen once. Everyone who donated was a healthy Caucasian. This clonotype was seen repeatedly, ten times or more. Its specificity is not known. In addition, the sample was reused for a study of yellow fever vaccine responses in identical twins.

This sequence was found in a young woman in good health. The chain links TRBV24-1 to TRBJ2-5; 11 nucleotides agree with TRBD1. The material sequenced was PBMCs. CDR3 nucleotides: TGTGCCACCAGTGTTTATTTCGGACAGGGGGCAGAGACCCAGTACTTC. It yields the protein CATSVYFGQGAETQYF.